A single sample gave rise to the 14 T cell receptor beta chains below, sequenced in a study of blood T cell repertoires in COVID-19. Sequenced by immunoSEQ multiplex PCR; TCRdb stores in-frame clones only, minus some. The sample includes some 130,000 clones, 65% to 90% of them seen just once. The sequenced material came from PBMCs or T cells enriched from blood (not recorded which). Source of these receptors: a woman aged 45-59 years who had recovered from COVID-19.

This sequence joins TRBV6-5 and TRBJ1-3, with TRBD1 matching 7 bases. Germline V gene data show CDR1 as MNHEY and CDR2 as SVGAGI. The CDR3 is 15 residues long. The V and J ends lost 6 bases and 4 bases, in that order; junction bases with no gene match: 9. Here the CDR3 reads CASSPWAGGGNTIYF. The CDR3, as DNA: TGTGCCAGCAGCCCCTGGGCAGGGGGAGGAAACACCATATATTTT.

The chain uses TRBV30 and TRBJ2-1, with D possibly being TRBD2 (7 bases). Germline V lookup: CDR1 GTSNPN, CDR2 SVGIG (reference sequence). The CDR3 sequence is 13 residues long. Trimming took off 5 bases at V and 8 bases at J, with 16 bases between the two ends. The CDR3 here is CAWARGAKDEQFF. The CDR3 bases are TGTGCCTGGGCTCGGGGGGCCAAGGATGAGCAGTTCTTC.

This clone was seen only once. V is TRBV5-1 and J is TRBJ2-3, with D unresolved. The length of the CDR3 is 12 residues. The ends were cut back, 4 bases at V and 3 bases at J, with 6 bases in the middle. The V gene's germline CDR1 is SGHRS and CDR2 YFSETQ. The chain's CDR3 is CASSTATDTQYF. DNA for the CDR3: TGCGCCAGCAGCACAGCTACAGATACGCAGTATTTT.

The chain uses TRBV7-2 and TRBJ2-7, with TRBD2 identical over 7 bases. CDR3 length: 13 amino acids. Germline-derived CDR1 and CDR2 are SGHTA and FQGNSA. The V and J ends lost 6 bases and 1 base, in that order; junction bases with no gene match: 3. In DNA, the CDR3 is TGTGCCAGCAGTCTAGCGGCTTCCTACGAGCAGTACTTC. Amino acids: CASSLAASYEQYF.

V is TRBV19 and J is TRBJ1-5; D possibly corresponds to TRBD1 (5 bases). Per the germline V gene, CDR1 is LNHDA and CDR2 is SQIVND (reference sequence). Trimming removed 6 bases from V and 3 bases from J, with 15 bases in between. The CDR3 extends over 15 amino acids. CDR3 in DNA: TGTGCCAGTAGAGCCCAGGGCAGTCCCAATCAGCCCCAGCATTTT. This sequence encodes CASRAQGSPNQPQHF.

The chain carries TRBV6-1 and TRBJ1-3; D perhaps matches TRBD1 (5 bases). Germline loops: CDR1 MNHNS, CDR2 SASEGT. V was pared by 3 bases and J by 4 bases, with 13 bases between. The CDR3 totals 15 residues. CDR3 amino acids: CASSEGLGPGNTIYF. DNA of the CDR3: TGTGCCAGCAGTGAGGGATTGGGGCCGGGAAACACCATATATTTT.

J is TRBJ1-5 and V is TRBV7-6; D gene unclear. This CDR3 is 14 amino acids long. Germline loops: CDR1 SGHVS, CDR2 FNYEAQ. V lost 5 bases and J lost 5, with 13 bases in between. CDR3 sequence: CASSALTLDQPQHF. CDR3 sequence (DNA): TGTGCCAGCAGCGCCTTGACTTTGGATCAGCCCCAGCATTTT. The full variable domain, with the rest looked up from reference TRBV7-6 and TRBJ1-5, is GAGVSQSPRYKVTKRGQDVALRCDPISGHVSLYWYRQALGQGPEFLTYFNYEAQQDKSGLPNDRFSAERPEGSISTLTIQRTEQRDSAMYRCASSALTLDQPQHFGDGTRLSIL.

The chain links TRBV2 to TRBJ1-2, with TRBD1 matching over 7 bases. V lost 6 bases and J lost 3; bases outside the gene matches: 16. Germline loops: CDR1 SNHLY, CDR2 FYNNEI. The length of the CDR3 is 17 residues. In DNA form, the CDR3 reads TGTGCCAGCAGAGAGATCCCCCGACAGGGCCTAGACTATGGCTACACCTTC. Encoded protein: CASREIPRQGLDYGYTF. The full variable domain, its missing parts supplied by reference TRBV2 and TRBJ1-2, is EPEVTQTPSHQVTQMGQEVILRCVPISNHLYFYWYRQILGQKVEFLVSFYNNEISEKSEIFDDQFSVERPDGSNFTLKIRSTKLEDSAMYFCASREIPRQGLDYGYTFGSGTRLTVV.

For the CDR3, the DNA is TGCAGCGTTGACGGGTTAGGGGGCTTTGGTACATACGAGCAGTACTTC. Translation: CSVDGLGGFGTYEQYF. This chain uses TRBV29-1 with TRBJ2-7, with 7 nucleotides matching TRBD1. Trimming took 3 bases from V and 4 from J; bases not matched to a gene: 15. There are 16 residues in the CDR3. The germline V gene encodes CDR1 SQVTM and CDR2 ANQGSEA.

The V gene is TRBV6-5, the J gene TRBJ1-2, with TRBD1 matching over 10 bases. V trimming: 2 bases; J trimming: 5 bases; junction bases outside the gene matches: 8. Looked up from germline, CDR1 is MNHEY and CDR2 is SVGAGI. The length of the CDR3 is 16 residues. This CDR3 reads CASSYKRDRGGYGYTF. The CDR3 DNA reads as TGTGCCAGCAGTTACAAAAGGGACAGGGGAGGGTATGGCTACACCTTC.

The chain carries TRBV19 and TRBJ2-1, with 8 bases that match TRBD1. Germline CDR1 and CDR2: LNHDA and SQIVND (reference sequence). The CDR3 is 13 residues long. The V segment lost 7 bases and the J segment 3 bases; nucleotides outside the gene matches: 2. In DNA, the CDR3 is TGTGCCAGTATCGGACAGGGCTACAATGAGCAGTTCTTC. Translation: CASIGQGYNEQFF.

The J gene is TRBJ1-1, the V gene TRBV11-3; the match to TRBD1 covers 9 bases. Germline trimming cut 5 bases from V and 5 bases from J; bases unmatched to any gene: 3. The CDR3 is 13 amino acids. The germline V gene encodes CDR1 SGHNT and CDR2 YENEEA. The CDR3 coding sequence is TGTGCCAGCAGCATTGACAGGGGGACTGAAGCTTTCTTT. The encoded protein is CASSIDRGTEAFF.

As for this clone: Other DNA sequences within the sample encode an identical CDR3. V is TRBV19 and J is TRBJ1-1; D gene unclear. The V and J ends lost 2 bases and 1 base respectively, with 8 bases between them. CDR1 and CDR2 from the germline V gene are LNHDA and SQIVND (reference sequence). The CDR3 totals 14 residues. The CDR3 is CASSIFGGNTEAFF. CDR3 in DNA: TGTGCCAGTAGTATATTTGGAGGGAACACTGAAGCTTTCTTT.

In the case of this clone: Other DNA sequences in the same sample also yield this CDR3. The chain is built from TRBV5-1 and TRBJ1-1; D uncertain. In germline, CDR1 is SGHRS, CDR2 YFSETQ. The CDR3 consists of 15 residues. V gave up 0 bases and J gave up 1 base, with 10 bases separating them. CDR3 protein: CASSLEVGRNTEAFF. CDR3 DNA: TGCGCCAGCAGCTTGGAGGTGGGGAGGAACACTGAAGCTTTCTTT.